Listed below are T cell receptor beta chains from one sample, sequenced in a study of T-cell reconstitution after alpha-beta-depleted transplantation in children. One entry per CDR3 protein, called by TCRdb with MiXCR from the PCR reads. This table has 380,000 or so distinct CDR3 sequences, 10% to 15% appearing once. The specimen was PBMCs, collected from the stem cell graft. The receptors stem from a human donor who donated a stem cell graft to a child with Fanconi anemia. The conserved cysteine and the conserved F or W are not part of the CDR3 here. The order of the fields is J gene, V gene, CDR3 protein.

j_call: TRBJ2-3
v_call: TRBV7-2
cdr3_aa: ASSLAWGDTQY

j_call: TRBJ2-2
v_call: TRBV5-1
cdr3_aa: ASRRDRVNSGELF

j_call: TRBJ1-6
v_call: TRBV7-9
cdr3_aa: ASSSPGGRNSPLH

j_call: TRBJ1-4
v_call: TRBV20-1
cdr3_aa: SARRQDLDEKLF

j_call: TRBJ1-2
v_call: TRBV10-3
cdr3_aa: AIGTGRNYGYT

j_call: TRBJ2-2
v_call: TRBV5-1
cdr3_aa: ASSLEAGANTGELF

j_call: TRBJ1-1
v_call: TRBV20-1
cdr3_aa: SATRTVRSTEAF

j_call: TRBJ2-3
v_call: TRBV7-3
cdr3_aa: ASSPTSGGFTDTQY

j_call: TRBJ2-3
v_call: TRBV6-1
cdr3_aa: ASSRPSVGGATDTQY

j_call: TRBJ1-2
v_call: TRBV4-2
cdr3_aa: ASSQVRDRIGYGYT

j_call: TRBJ2-5
v_call: TRBV10-1
cdr3_aa: ASSESAGGGQETQY

j_call: TRBJ1-1
v_call: TRBV18
cdr3_aa: ASSQQVNTEAF

j_call: TRBJ2-5
v_call: TRBV6-1
cdr3_aa: ASSHTTSGGQTQY

j_call: TRBJ2-5
v_call: TRBV7-9
cdr3_aa: ASRKTSAVGTQY

j_call: TRBJ1-1
v_call: TRBV12-3/TRBV12-4
cdr3_aa: ASRPPSGRFEAF

j_call: TRBJ2-7
v_call: TRBV7-2
cdr3_aa: ASSLDGTRSYEQY

j_call: TRBJ2-5
v_call: TRBV4-3
cdr3_aa: ASSQDGATHQETQY

j_call: TRBJ1-5
v_call: TRBV20-1
cdr3_aa: SAREPGASNQPQH

j_call: TRBJ2-2
v_call: TRBV5-5
cdr3_aa: ASSFRVSENTGELF

j_call: TRBJ1-1
v_call: TRBV11-2
cdr3_aa: ASSLVMDTEAF

j_call: TRBJ2-7
v_call: TRBV7-2
cdr3_aa: ASSPVGGAKQY

j_call: TRBJ1-2
v_call: TRBV5-1
cdr3_aa: ASSVGLLIEEGYT

j_call: TRBJ2-5
v_call: TRBV7-2
cdr3_aa: ASSFTPLGTQY

j_call: TRBJ1-1
v_call: TRBV5-1
cdr3_aa: ASSKEQGRTEAF

j_call: TRBJ1-1
v_call: TRBV5-1
cdr3_aa: ASSSTTGSRTEAF

j_call: TRBJ2-1
v_call: TRBV12-3/TRBV12-4
cdr3_aa: ASSSAGVFYNEQF

j_call: TRBJ2-1
v_call: TRBV6-1
cdr3_aa: ASSANRGSYNEQF

j_call: TRBJ1-5
v_call: TRBV15
cdr3_aa: ATSRELGPSGQPQH

j_call: TRBJ2-3
v_call: TRBV7-2
cdr3_aa: ASRASGGARTQY

j_call: TRBJ1-2
v_call: TRBV12-3/TRBV12-4
cdr3_aa: ASSAGTRGFNYGYT

j_call: TRBJ2-2
v_call: TRBV10-1
cdr3_aa: ASSVLANTGELF

j_call: TRBJ2-3
v_call: TRBV5-6
cdr3_aa: ASSLAEGGPTDTQY

j_call: TRBJ2-2
v_call: TRBV5-6
cdr3_aa: ASSLAPEEEAGELF

j_call: TRBJ2-7
v_call: TRBV30
cdr3_aa: AWSFVGASYEQY

j_call: TRBJ1-1
v_call: TRBV28
cdr3_aa: ASSLYFATYTEAF

j_call: TRBJ2-1
v_call: TRBV3-1
cdr3_aa: ASSQGRNEQF

j_call: TRBJ2-1
v_call: TRBV27
cdr3_aa: ASSFLRTSGGYNEQF

j_call: TRBJ1-1
v_call: TRBV20-1
cdr3_aa: SAPHFNTEAF

j_call: TRBJ2-3
v_call: TRBV4-2
cdr3_aa: ASSLPGEGDTQY

j_call: TRBJ1-4
v_call: TRBV4-2
cdr3_aa: ASSQEPIATRGGLVATNEKLF

j_call: TRBJ2-1
v_call: TRBV7-2
cdr3_aa: ASSVKALAGSYNEQF

j_call: TRBJ1-1
v_call: TRBV5-6
cdr3_aa: ASRPTGVQTEAF

j_call: TRBJ2-6
v_call: TRBV7-2
cdr3_aa: ASNLASGANVLT

j_call: TRBJ2-3
v_call: TRBV5-1
cdr3_aa: ASSSAGVLTDTQY

j_call: TRBJ1-5
v_call: TRBV5-1
cdr3_aa: ASSLEGQDHQPQH

j_call: TRBJ2-2
v_call: TRBV28
cdr3_aa: ASSPGTVLTGELF

j_call: TRBJ2-5
v_call: TRBV2
cdr3_aa: ASSVARQDSPGETQY

j_call: TRBJ2-4
v_call: TRBV3-1
cdr3_aa: ASSRGRGNIQY

j_call: TRBJ2-2
v_call: TRBV9
cdr3_aa: ASSVGRGANTGELF

j_call: TRBJ2-3
v_call: TRBV13
cdr3_aa: ASSSRTSSDTQY

j_call: TRBJ1-3
v_call: TRBV20-1
cdr3_aa: SARPISGNTIY

j_call: TRBJ2-7
v_call: TRBV15
cdr3_aa: ATSRDRGRNEQY

j_call: TRBJ1-2
v_call: TRBV5-1
cdr3_aa: ASSPTTDQYGYT